The source of this T cell receptor (beta chain) is a study of cytomegalovirus exposure and HLA in healthy donors. Across the study: Earlier findings included 117 million unique TCR beta sequences obtained from 180 million or so T cells. General study findings and limits: In a later analysis, HLA-C alleles had the fewest associated TCRs, DRB1 alleles the most.

With respect to this clone: Its specificity is not known.

PCR primers comprised 60 Vbeta and 13 Jbeta primers. TCRdb's copy holds only in-frame clones and misses some; the assay was immunoSEQ multiplex PCR. Of under 200,000 clones in the sample, approximately 70% were seen once. This receptor was obtained from a woman in her thirties in good health and CMV-seronegative. Source material: PBMCs.

CDR3: CASSLRTRANTEAFF. As DNA, the CDR3 is TGTGCCAGCAGCTTGCGGACCAGGGCGAACACTGAAGCTTTCTTT. The chain couples TRBV7-6 to TRBJ1-1; D is perhaps TRBD1 (5 bases). Germline assignment: CDR1 SGHVS and CDR2 FNYEAQ. The V end lost 3 bases, the J end lost 1 base, and 12 bases lay between the germline ends. The CDR3 contains 15 residues.